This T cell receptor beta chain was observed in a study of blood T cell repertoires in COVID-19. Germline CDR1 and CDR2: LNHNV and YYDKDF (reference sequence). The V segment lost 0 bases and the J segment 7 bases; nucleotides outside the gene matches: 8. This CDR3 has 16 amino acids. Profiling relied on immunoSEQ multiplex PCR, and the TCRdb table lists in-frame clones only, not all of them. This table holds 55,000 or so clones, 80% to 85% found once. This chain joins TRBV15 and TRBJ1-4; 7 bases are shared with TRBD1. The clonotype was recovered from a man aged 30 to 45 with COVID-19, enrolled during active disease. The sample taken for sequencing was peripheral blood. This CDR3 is CATSRERGQGSEKLFF. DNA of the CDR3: TGTGCCACCAGCAGAGAAAGGGGGCAGGGGAGTGAAAAACTGTTTTTT.